This TCR beta chain was obtained from a study of OX40 agonist ivuxolimab in advanced cancers. Findings of the study overall: Among the lowest peripheral clonal expansion occurred in 0.1-3.0 mg/kg partial responders. Low normalized T-cell clonal expansion was also seen in some nonresponders. Researchers did not establish what antigens the expanded peripheral T cells target.

Sequencing was performed with immunoSEQ multiplex PCR; in TCRdb, only in-frame clones are kept and a portion is missing. The repertoire has around 70,000 clones, roughly 80% of them found once; the top ten carry approximately 10%. The CDR3 is 13 residues long. Germline loops: CDR1 MNHNY, CDR2 SVGAGI (reference sequence). Trimming took 3 bases from V and 3 from J, leaving 6 bases between them. In the case of this clone: The antigen remains unidentified.

The starting material was CD4+ or CD8+ T cells sorted from blood, obtained in a trial of the OX40 agonist ivuxolimab. This chain joins TRBV6-6 and TRBJ2-1; D is undetermined. This TCR came from an adult with an advanced solid tumor such as melanoma, head and neck, liver or kidney cancer. In DNA form, the CDR3 reads TGTGCCAGCAGTTATCCCCACTACAATGAGCAGTTCTTC. Translation gives CASSYPHYNEQFF.